These 23 T cell receptor beta chains came from one sample sequenced in a study of tumor and adjacent non-tumor tissue in lung cancer. Three rounds of nested PCR, following a modified ARM-PCR protocol, produced the TCRbeta library. From the multiplex PCR reads, TCRdb called clonotypes with MiXCR, one entry per CDR3 protein. The sample has some 77,000 distinct CDR3 sequences, about two thirds seen once; the top ten hold over 10%. The template was RNA from unsorted bulk tissue. Material: lung tumor tissue. These receptors were collected from a woman aged 70-85 years with non-small cell lung cancer.

V is TRBV4-1 and J is TRBJ2-1, with D uncertain. Germline assignment: CDR1 MGHRA and CDR2 YSYEKL. V lost 1 base to trimming and J lost 12 bases, with 10 bases between them. The CDR3 length is 12 residues. CDR3 sequence: CASSQVEDGQFF. In nucleotides, the CDR3 is TGCGCCAGCAGCCAAGTTGAGGATGGGCAGTTCTTC.

The rearrangement joins TRBV11-1 to TRBJ2-5; the D is unclear. Trimming left V 3 bases short and J 1 base short, with 9 bases between. The CDR3 runs 14 residues. Germline V gene lookup returns CDR1 SGHAT and CDR2 FQDESV (reference sequence). DNA of the CDR3: TGTGCCAGCAGCTTTAGCATAACCCAAGAGACCCAGTACTTC. It codes for CASSFSITQETQYF.

On this clonotype itself: Lacking the conserved final phenylalanine or tryptophan, this CDR3 likely reflects a read error. The chain carries TRBV29-1 and TRBJ2-1, with D unclear. From germline, CDR1 is SQVTM and CDR2 ANQGSEA. The CDR3 length is 14 residues. V dropped 4 bases and J dropped 1 base, with 11 bases sitting between them. The CDR3 spells CSVVESMSYNEQFL. Here the CDR3 DNA reads TGCAGCGTTGTCGAGAGCATGTCCTACAATGAGCAGTTCCTC.

Points on this clonotype: The junction differs from germline at one of its ends, possibly a read error. V gene TRBV6-1 combines with J gene TRBJ1-1; 7 bases line up with TRBD1. Germline V gives CDR1 MNHNS, CDR2 SASEGT. The CDR3 totals 13 residues. CDR3 sequence (DNA): TGTGTCAGCAGTCGGGACAGTGATGCTGAAGCTTTCTTT. Protein sequence: CVSSRDSDAEAFF.

This clonotype is judged medium-sized. CDR3 amino acids: CASSPGTSGLPYNEQFF. Written as DNA, the CDR3 is TGTGCCAGCAGCCCGGGGACTAGCGGGCTCCCCTACAATGAGCAGTTCTTC. The genes are TRBV11-3 and TRBJ2-1; 12 nucleotides agree with TRBD2. The CDR3 consists of 17 residues. Germline V gene lookup returns CDR1 SGHNT and CDR2 YENEEA. Unmatched junction bases numbered 7, after V lost 5 bases and J lost 2 bases.

The chain links TRBV6-5 to TRBJ2-1; no clear D gene. Trimming shortened V by 8 bases and J by 7 bases, and 15 bases separated the two germline ends. The CDR3 has 13 residues. Germline V gene sequence: CDR1 MNHEY, CDR2 SVGAGI. The CDR3 region is CASSRLGWNEQFF. DNA for the CDR3: TGTGCCAGCTCCAGGCTCGGGTGGAATGAGCAGTTCTTC.

Only one count was recorded for this clonotype. The genes are TRBV11-1 and TRBJ2-1; the match to TRBD2 covers 8 bases. This CDR3 is built from 14 residues. V lost 5 bases, J lost 10 bases, and 10 bases stayed unmatched. Germline CDR1 and CDR2: SGHAT and FQDESV (reference sequence). In nucleotides, the CDR3 is TGTGCCAGCAGCCCACGGGAGGGCCGCTTAGAGCAGTTCTTC. It specifies CASSPREGRLEQFF.

With regard to this clonotype: At one end, the junction sequence differs from germline, possibly due to a read error. The chain carries TRBV6-1 and TRBJ2-7, with unresolved D. Germline lookup yields CDR1 MNHNS and CDR2 SASEGT. This CDR3 region has 12 residues. The CDR3 DNA reads as TGTGCCAGCAGTGAAAACACGGTCGAGCAGTATTTC. This sequence encodes CASSENTVEQYF.

This clonotype has just one count. A junction end diverges from the germline sequence, so it may reflect a read error. This chain uses TRBV5-4 with TRBJ2-3; D may be TRBD1 (5 bases). Germline lookup yields CDR1 SGHNT and CDR2 YYREEE (reference sequence). CDR3 length: 16 amino acids. CDR3: CVSSLLLGRDTDTQYF. CDR3 sequence (DNA): TGCGTCAGCAGCTTGTTATTGGGCAGGGACACAGATACGCAGTATTTT. Full variable domain (missing parts from reference TRBV5-4 and TRBJ2-3): ETGVTQSPTHLIKTRGQQVTLRCSSQSGHNTVSWYQQALGQGPQFIFQYYREEENGRGNFPPRFSGLQFPNYSSELNVNALELDDSALYLCVSSLLLGRDTDTQYFGPGTRLTVL.

V and J are TRBV4-1 and TRBJ2-5; D is possibly TRBD1 or TRBD2 (5 bases each). CDR3 length equals 13 residues. CDR1 and CDR2 (germline): MGHRA, YSYEKL. Trimming left V 5 bases short and J 4 bases short, with 11 bases between. The CDR3 region has the DNA TGCGCCAGCAGCGCCCCTGGGGGAGAGACCCAGTACTTC. Its protein product is CASSAPGGETQYF.

The V call is TRBV5-4, the J call TRBJ2-7; D ambiguous. Trimming removed 10 bases at V and 4 bases at J, with 15 bases between. Germline lookup yields CDR1 SGHNT and CDR2 YYREEE (reference sequence). The CDR3 spans 12 residues. DNA of the CDR3: TGTGCCTGCGGCTTCGATCGTTACGAGCAGTACTTC. It encodes CACGFDRYEQYF.

In regard to this clonotype: One junction end disagrees with the germline gene, perhaps due to a read error. This chain links TRBV20-1 with TRBJ2-7; 7 bases match TRBD1. This CDR3 has 13 amino acids. The germline V gene encodes CDR1 DFQATT and CDR2 SNEGSKA (reference sequence). The CDR3 region has the DNA TGCAGTGCTCACAGGGGTGGGTCCTACAAGCAGTACTTC. This sequence encodes CSAHRGGSYKQYF.

Of note for this clonotype: The junction departs from germline at one end; a sequencing error may be responsible. The V call is TRBV29-1, the J call TRBJ1-1; D call uncertain. Per the germline V gene, CDR1 is SQVTM and CDR2 is ANQGSEA. The CDR3 runs 13 residues. In DNA form, the CDR3 reads TGCAACGTTGGGGTTAGTATGAACACTGAAGCTCTCTTT. Protein: CNVGVSMNTEALF.

This clonotype was seen a single time. V usage is TRBV14 and J usage is TRBJ2-1, with 10 bases lining up with TRBD2. In germline, CDR1 is SGHDN, CDR2 FVKESK. This CDR3 has 16 amino acids. V was pared by 9 bases and J by 6 bases, with 14 bases of the junction left unmatched. The CDR3 here is CARTQPTSGTINEQFF. The CDR3 nucleotides read TGTGCCAGAACCCAACCAACTAGCGGGACTATCAATGAGCAGTTCTTC.

V and J are TRBV5-5 and TRBJ2-2; D remains unclear. The CDR3 runs to 16 residues. CDR1 and CDR2 (germline): SGHKS, YYEKEE (reference sequence). Trimming pared 8 bases from V and 4 bases from J, leaving 21 bases between. The CDR3 protein is CASCLAKWVATGELFF. In DNA form, the CDR3 reads TGTGCCAGTTGCTTGGCCAAATGGGTAGCCACCGGGGAGCTGTTTTTT.

Of note for this clonotype: The junction does not match germline at one end; this may be a read error. The CDR3 DNA sequence: TGTGCCAGCACCCCGAATCGAACGGGACGGAATGATCAGTTCTTC. The encoded protein is CASTPNRTGRNDQFF. The rearrangement links TRBV6-6 to TRBJ2-1; D is tentatively TRBD1 or TRBD2 (5 bases each). Germline CDR1 is MNHNY and CDR2 is SVGAGI (reference sequence). This CDR3 contains 15 residues.

Details on this clonotype: This may arise from a read error, as a much more abundant clone is one base away. V gene TRBV5-1 combines with J gene TRBJ2-3; the D gene is possibly TRBD1 (5 bases). There are 16 residues in the CDR3. Trimming removed 4 bases from V and 7 bases from J, with 22 bases in between. Per germline, CDR1 SGHRS and CDR2 YFSETQ. CDR3 sequence (DNA): TGCGCCAGCAGCAGATCCGACAGCTTTCCGACAAATACGCAGTATTTT. Its translation is CASSRSDSFPTNTQYF.

This clonotype showed up just a few times. The DNA of the CDR3 is TGTGCCAGTACTCTCTCTAGGCAGGCCTTCTACGAGCAGTACTTC. Amino acids: CASTLSRQAFYEQYF. This chain connects TRBV6-1 to TRBJ2-7; D unclear. Per the germline V gene, CDR1 is MNHNS and CDR2 is SASEGT. The CDR3 has 15 amino acids. Deletions cut 9 bases from V and 3 bases from J, with 21 bases between.

The table lists this clonotype with a few counts. A read error may explain this, as a much larger clone is one base away. The chain uses TRBV6-1 and TRBJ2-1; 8 bases are a match to TRBD1. This CDR3 spans 16 amino acids. Germline CDR1 MNHNS, CDR2 SASEGT. The V gene end was trimmed by 4 bases and the J gene end by 8 bases; junction bases not matched to a gene: 13. The CDR3 protein is CASSVRNRGLVDEQFF. As DNA, the CDR3 is TGTGCCAGCAGTGTTAGGAACAGGGGGTTAGTAGATGAGCAGTTCTTC.

About this clonotype itself: Being one base from a much bigger clone, this may be a read error. This chain uses TRBV2 with TRBJ2-3; the D gene is possibly TRBD1 (6 bases). V was trimmed by 8 bases and J by 5 bases, leaving 23 bases between them. This CDR3 comprises 16 residues. CDR1 and CDR2 (germline): SNHLY, FYNNEI. The chain's CDR3 is CASVRDTTGVLDTQYF. In DNA, the CDR3 is TGTGCCAGCGTCAGGGACACGACTGGCGTATTAGATACGCAGTATTTT. Drawing the rest from reference TRBV2 and TRBJ2-3, the complete variable domain is EPEVTQTPSHQVTQMGQEVILRCVPISNHLYFYWYRQILGQKVEFLVSFYNNEISEKSEIFDDQFSVERPDGSNFTLKIRSTKLEDSAMYFCASVRDTTGVLDTQYFGPGTRLTVL.

Of note for this clonotype: One end of the junction varies from germline; a read error may be responsible. The rearrangement uses TRBV12-3 or TRBV12-4 and TRBJ2-6, with 8 bases that match TRBD1. The CDR3 covers 17 residues. CDR3 protein: CASSLEQGVSGANVLTF. CDR3 bases: TGTGCCAGCAGCCTGGAACAGGGGGTATCTGGGGCCAACGTTCTGACTTTC.

The genes are TRBV12-3 or TRBV12-4 and TRBJ1-1; D not resolved. The CDR3 runs to 13 residues. CDR3 amino acids: CVRSQAKNTEAFF. DNA of the CDR3: TGTGTCAGAAGTCAGGCCAAGAACACTGAAGCTTTCTTT.

Note on this clonotype: An end of the junction does not agree with germline; a read error may underlie this. The chain couples TRBV28 to TRBJ2-7, with D possibly called TRBD1 or TRBD2 (5 bases each). CDR3 size: 15 residues. Germline V gives CDR1 MDHEN, CDR2 SYDVKM. The DNA for the CDR3 is TGTGCCAGCAGGCCAGGGATGGCGGGCTACAACGACCAGTACTTC. This gives the protein CASRPGMAGYNDQYF.